Below, 14 T cell receptor beta chains from the same sample are listed, as sequenced in a study of beta chain features in type 1 diabetes. Expressed TCRB transcripts were sequenced after all isolated RNA was converted to cDNA. Clones were sequenced by immunoSEQ multiplex PCR, and TCRdb holds only the in-frame ones, with some missing. Of around 44,000 clones in the sample, 50% were seen once. Sequenced material: stem cell memory CD4+ T cells from blood. The source of these receptors is a woman in her thirties in good health.

This clone was seen a handful of times. The V call is TRBV23-1, the J call TRBJ2-1; no clear D gene. TRBV23-1 is placed among ORFs of uncertain function. Trimming cost V 4 bases and J 5 bases, with 12 bases left between them. The CDR3 sequence is 14 residues long. The CDR3 region has the DNA TGCGCCAGCAGTCCGTTTGACTCAAACAATGAGCAGTTCTTC. Its protein is CASSPFDSNNEQFF.

This chain connects TRBV7-2 to TRBJ2-1, with D maybe TRBD2 (5 bases). The CDR3 contains 12 residues. The germline gives CDR1 SGHTA, CDR2 FQGNSA. Trimming took 4 bases from V and 7 from J, leaving 8 bases between them. This chain's CDR3 is CASSYTGNEQFF. DNA of the CDR3: TGTGCCAGCAGCTACACGGGGAATGAGCAGTTCTTC.

A single count supports this clone. V and J are TRBV30 and TRBJ1-4; D not certain. Between the trimmed V and J ends, which lost 4 bases and 4 bases, there was a span of 10 bases. CDR3 size: 13 residues. In germline, CDR1 is GTSNPN, CDR2 SVGIG (reference sequence). The CDR3 loop is CAWKQSLNEKLFF. In DNA form, the CDR3 reads TGTGCCTGGAAACAGAGCCTTAATGAAAAACTGTTTTTT. The whole variable domain, remainder taken from reference TRBV30 and TRBJ1-4, is SQTIHQWPATLVQPVGSPLSLECTVEGTSNPNLYWYRQAAGRGLQLLFYSVGIGQISSEVPQNLSASRPQDRQFILSSKKLLLSDSGFYLCAWKQSLNEKLFFGSGTQLSVL.

V and J are TRBV6-1 and TRBJ2-1; 12 bases fit TRBD2. With V trimmed by 4 bases and J by 0 bases, 7 bases remained unmatched. There are 18 residues in the CDR3. Germline assignment: CDR1 MNHNS and CDR2 SASEGT. The CDR3, as DNA: TGTGCCAGCAGTGGGGGGTCTAGCGGGAGGGCCTCCTACAATGAGCAGTTCTTC. This codes for CASSGGSSGRASYNEQFF.

The CDR3 nucleotides are TGTGCCAGTAGCAATGACAGGGGAGCTGAAGCTTTCTTT. It codes for CASSNDRGAEAFF. J is TRBJ1-1 and V is TRBV19, with 8 bases fitting TRBD1. Trimming removed 6 bases from V and 6 bases from J; junction bases left unmatched: 6. The germline V gene encodes CDR1 LNHDA and CDR2 SQIVND (reference sequence). This CDR3 spans 13 amino acids. The variable domain in full, completed from reference TRBV19 and TRBJ1-1, reads DGGITQSPKYLFRKEGQNVTLSCEQNLNHDAMYWYRQDPGQGLRLIYYSQIVNDFQKGDIAEGYSVSREKKESFPLTVTSAQKNPTAFYLCASSNDRGAEAFFGQGTRLTVV.

Of note for this clone: At one boundary the junction diverges from the germline segment, which might be a read error. The chain is built from TRBV7-7 and TRBJ2-3; 7 nucleotides align to TRBD2. The CDR3 runs to 16 residues. CDR1 and CDR2 (germline): SSHAT, FNYEAQ (reference sequence). The CDR3 coding sequence is TGTGCTAGCAGCTTGGTAGCGGGCGTTAGCACAGATACGCAGTATTTT. Translation: CASSLVAGVSTDTQYF.

This clone turned up a few times. V usage is TRBV29-1 and J usage is TRBJ1-2; D gene ambiguous. The CDR3 spans 13 residues. The germline gives CDR1 SQVTM, CDR2 ANQGSEA. Deletions cut 4 bases from V and 6 bases from J, with 15 bases between. CDR3: CSVAVRRGDGYTF. In DNA, the CDR3 is TGCAGCGTTGCGGTACGGCGGGGTGATGGCTACACCTTC.

The chain joins TRBV7-9 to TRBJ2-7; D uncertain. The CDR3 totals 12 residues. Germline lookup yields CDR1 SEHNR and CDR2 FQNEAQ (reference sequence). The germline V and J ends were trimmed by 7 bases and 3 bases, with 10 bases remaining between them. Written as DNA, the CDR3 is TGTGCCAGCACCATGGGCCTCTACGAGCAGTACTTC. Residues: CASTMGLYEQYF.

The genes are TRBV11-3 and TRBJ1-1, with a possible D match to TRBD1 (5 bases). V was cut by 5 bases and J by 1 base, with 8 bases left in between. This CDR3 is 13 amino acids long. Germline CDR1 is SGHNT and CDR2 is YENEEA. The CDR3 DNA is TGTGCCAGCAGCCTGGGGCGGAACACTGAAGCTTTCTTT. It encodes CASSLGRNTEAFF.

This chain joins TRBV6-1 and TRBJ2-3; tentative D call: TRBD1 (5 bases). The length of the CDR3 is 16 residues. V lost 2 bases to trimming and J lost 2 bases, with 14 bases between them. CDR1 is MNHNS, CDR2 SASEGT, per germline. The CDR3 is CASSERGRQNTDTQYF. Written as DNA, the CDR3 is TGTGCCAGCAGTGAAAGGGGCCGGCAGAACACAGATACGCAGTATTTT.

This clone showed up just a few times. V is TRBV7-2 and J is TRBJ2-5; the D gene is possibly TRBD2 (6 bases). In germline, CDR1 is SGHTA, CDR2 FQGNSA. The ends were cut back, 5 bases at V and 7 bases at J, with 26 bases in the middle. This CDR3 has 17 amino acids. CDR3 sequence reads: CASSRLGWREEFRTQYF. CDR3 coding DNA: TGTGCCAGCAGCCGACTGGGGTGGCGGGAAGAGTTTAGGACCCAGTACTTC. Drawing the rest from reference TRBV7-2 and TRBJ2-5, the complete variable domain is GAGVSQSPSNKVTEKGKDVELRCDPISGHTALYWYRQSLGQGLEFLIYFQGNSAPDKSGLPSDRFSAERTGGSVSTLTIQRTQQEDSAVYLCASSRLGWREEFRTQYFGPGTRLLVL.

The chain joins TRBV30 to TRBJ1-1; D uncertain. The germline V gene has CDR1 GTSNPN and CDR2 SVGIG (reference sequence). The CDR3 has 13 residues. Trimming removed 5 bases from V and 12 bases from J, with 22 bases in between. As DNA, the CDR3 is TGTGCCTGGGGGGTCCCGGGGAACGGACGGACTTTCTTT. It codes for CAWGVPGNGRTFF. Drawing the rest from reference TRBV30 and TRBJ1-1, the complete variable domain is SQTIHQWPATLVQPVGSPLSLECTVEGTSNPNLYWYRQAAGRGLQLLFYSVGIGQISSEVPQNLSASRPQDRQFILSSKKLLLSDSGFYLCAWGVPGNGRTFFGQGTRLTVV.

The gene calls are TRBV5-1 and TRBJ1-4, with D perhaps TRBD1 (5 bases). Trimming pared 1 base from V and 8 bases from J, leaving 12 bases between. The germline gives CDR1 SGHRS, CDR2 YFSETQ. This CDR3 spans 14 amino acids. The CDR3: CASSLRQGREKLFF. Here the CDR3 DNA reads TGCGCCAGCAGCTTGCGGCAGGGTCGGGAAAAACTGTTTTTT.

The chain recombines TRBV6-5 with TRBJ2-1; 12 bases map to TRBD2. There are 16 residues in the CDR3. The ends lost 2 bases at V and 1 base at J; junction bases unmatched: 0. Germline values: CDR1 MNHEY, CDR2 SVGAGI. CDR3 amino acids: CASSYGLAGSYNEQFF. The CDR3, as DNA: TGTGCCAGCAGTTACGGACTAGCGGGATCCTACAATGAGCAGTTCTTC.